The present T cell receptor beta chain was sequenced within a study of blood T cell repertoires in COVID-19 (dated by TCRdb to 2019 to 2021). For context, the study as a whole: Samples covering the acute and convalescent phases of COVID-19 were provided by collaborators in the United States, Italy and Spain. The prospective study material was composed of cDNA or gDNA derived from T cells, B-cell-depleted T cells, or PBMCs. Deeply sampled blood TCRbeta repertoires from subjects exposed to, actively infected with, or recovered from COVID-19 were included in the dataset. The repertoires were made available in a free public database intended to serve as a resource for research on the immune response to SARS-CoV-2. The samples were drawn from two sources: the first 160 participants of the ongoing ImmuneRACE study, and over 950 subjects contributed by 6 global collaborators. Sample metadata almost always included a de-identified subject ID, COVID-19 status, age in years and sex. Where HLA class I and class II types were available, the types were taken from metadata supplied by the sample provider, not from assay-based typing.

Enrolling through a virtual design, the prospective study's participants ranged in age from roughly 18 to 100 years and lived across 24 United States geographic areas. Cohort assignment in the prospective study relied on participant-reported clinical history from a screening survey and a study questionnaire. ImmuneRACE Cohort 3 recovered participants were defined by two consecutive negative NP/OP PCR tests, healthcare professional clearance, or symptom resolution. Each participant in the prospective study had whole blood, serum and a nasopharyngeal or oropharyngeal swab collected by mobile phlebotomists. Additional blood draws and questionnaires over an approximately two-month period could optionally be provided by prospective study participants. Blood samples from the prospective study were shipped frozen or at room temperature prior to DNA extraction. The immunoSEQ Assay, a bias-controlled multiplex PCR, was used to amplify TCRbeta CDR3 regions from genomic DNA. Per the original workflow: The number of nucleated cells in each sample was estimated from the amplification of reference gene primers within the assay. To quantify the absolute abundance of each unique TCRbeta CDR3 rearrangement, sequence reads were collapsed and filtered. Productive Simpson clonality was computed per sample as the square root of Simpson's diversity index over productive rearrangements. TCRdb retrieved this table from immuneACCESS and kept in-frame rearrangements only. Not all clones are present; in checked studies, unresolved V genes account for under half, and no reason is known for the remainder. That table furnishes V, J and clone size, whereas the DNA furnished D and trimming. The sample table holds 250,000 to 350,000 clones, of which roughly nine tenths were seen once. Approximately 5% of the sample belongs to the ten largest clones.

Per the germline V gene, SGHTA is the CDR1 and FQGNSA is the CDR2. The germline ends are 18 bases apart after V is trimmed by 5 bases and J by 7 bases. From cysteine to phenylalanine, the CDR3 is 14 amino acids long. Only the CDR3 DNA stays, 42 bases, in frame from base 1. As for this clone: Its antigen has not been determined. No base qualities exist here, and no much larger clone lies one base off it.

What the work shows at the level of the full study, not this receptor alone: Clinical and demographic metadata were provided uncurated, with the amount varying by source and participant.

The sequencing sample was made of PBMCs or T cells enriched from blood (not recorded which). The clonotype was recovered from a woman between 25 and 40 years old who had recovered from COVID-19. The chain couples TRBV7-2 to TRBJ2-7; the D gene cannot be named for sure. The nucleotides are TGTGCCAGCAGCCCATGGATGTTAACGCGGGAGCAGTACTTC. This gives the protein CASSPWMLTREQYF.